The clone carrying this T cell receptor (beta chain) showed up many times. Antigen specificity is unknown. The germline V gene has CDR1 SGHTA and CDR2 FQGNSA. The CDR3 is 14 residues long. The germline V and J ends were trimmed by 4 bases and 3 bases, with 12 bases remaining between them. Construction of the TCR beta libraries employed iRepertoire HTBI primers in conjunction with Arm-PCR of CDR3 regions. TCRdb reanalysed the multiplex PCR reads using MiXCR and keeps one entry per CDR3 protein. The table records about 460,000 distinct CDR3 sequences, around a fifth of them present only once. This sample is part of a study of regulatory T cells in long-lasting Graves disease. Time point in this sample: persistent/refractory GD, antithyroid drugs over 5 years with positive TRAb. Construction of the TCR library relied on RNA isolated from PBMCs. As a group, patients came from one endocrinology department in Xi'an, China. A blood draw put around 9 milliliters of peripheral blood into EDTA tubes.

Study-level findings and limits: Not thyroid tissue but only peripheral blood was studied. Persistent disease preferred TRBV28, TRBJ1-2 and TRBJ2-5; new disease, TRBV20-1 and TRBJ2-1.

The sequence came from a female donor with Graves disease. This material consisted of peripheral blood mononuclear cells (PBMCs), taken when the disease was refractory, from a patient treated with antithyroid drugs. J is TRBJ1-1 and V is TRBV7-2; D unresolved. The CDR3 DNA follows: TGTGCCAGCAGCTCGGTGCCGGGATACACTGAAGCTTTCTTT. Its translation is CASSSVPGYTEAFF.